These T cell receptor beta chains were read from a single sample in a study of T cell repertoires in cytomegalovirus infection. No antigens are known for them. One entry per CDR3 protein results from TCRdb running MiXCR on the reads. The sample consists of about 100,000 distinct CDR3 sequences, under 45% of them appearing once. Sequences were derived from CD8+ T cells from cultured PBMCs, sampled from culture after CMV antigen stimulation. The receptors here all came from a human donor in good health (CMV status not recorded). Some clones in this sample may be carry-over from other donors' samples. CDR3s include the opening cysteine and the closing phenylalanine or tryptophan. A D gene is named only where the DNA matches it firmly. A row's size may be missing; if present it is once, few, many or a size class.

v_gene	abundance	j_gene	d_gene	CDR3aa	CDR3nt
TRBV4-1	few	TRBJ1-4	.	CASSEEGRGEKLFF	TGCGCCAGCAGCGAGGAGGGGCGCGGTGAAAAACTGTTTTTT
TRBV7-2	many	TRBJ1-1	TRBD1	CASSLELVVGTGGFAGEAFF	TGTGCCAGCAGCTTAGAGCTTGTGGTTGGGACAGGGGGCTTTGCGGGTGAAGCTTTCTTT
TRBV25-1	.	TRBJ1-4	.	CASGTPTGNNEKLFF	TGTGCCAGTGGGACTCCTACAGGGAATAATGAAAAACTGTTTTTT
TRBV11-2	many	TRBJ2-7	TRBD2	CASSLTQTSDSYEQYF	TGTGCCAGCAGCTTGACACAGACTAGCGACTCCTACGAGCAGTACTTC
TRBV12-3/TRBV12-4	.	TRBJ2-7	.	CASSFGAGYEQYF	TGTGCCAGCAGTTTTGGAGCCGGATACGAGCAGTACTTC
TRBV2	.	TRBJ2-3	.	CASKAGRDTQYF	TGTGCCAGCAAGGCGGGGCGGGATACGCAGTATTTT
TRBV7-2	.	TRBJ1-1	.	CASSSAGQLNTEAFF	TGTGCCAGCAGCTCGGCCGGACAGCTCAACACTGAAGCTTTCTTT
TRBV7-2	many	TRBJ2-1	TRBD1	CASSLHTGTGSYNEQFF	TGTGCCAGCAGCCTTCATACCGGGACAGGCTCCTACAATGAGCAGTTCTTC
TRBV5-3	.	TRBJ2-1	.	CATTLPTDSYNEQFF	TGTGCCACCACGCTCCCTACAGACTCGTACAATGAGCAGTTCTTC
TRBV27	.	TRBJ1-6	.	CASSLSGGVSPLHF	TGTGCCAGCAGTTTATCAGGGGGTGTTTCACCCCTCCACTTT
TRBV19	.	TRBJ2-2	TRBD1	CASSTPDRVINTGELFF	TGTGCCAGTAGTACCCCGGACAGGGTAATAAACACCGGGGAGCTGTTTTTT
TRBV7-6	.	TRBJ2-1	.	CASSSAGSADRFF	TGTGCCAGCAGCTCCGCAGGCTCGGCAGATCGGTTCTTC
TRBV7-6	many	TRBJ2-5	.	CASSFAAAIQETQYF	TGTGCCAGCAGCTTTGCGGCAGCCATACAAGAGACCCAGTACTTC
TRBV5-4	.	TRBJ1-3	.	CASSNPGLPGPGNTIYF	TGTGCCAGCAGCAACCCGGGCCTCCCGGGCCCTGGAAACACCATATATTTT
TRBV13	few	TRBJ1-1	TRBD1	CASFEGGQGDVGAFF	TGTGCCAGCTTCGAGGGGGGACAGGGGGACGTAGGAGCTTTCTTT
TRBV19	few	TRBJ1-6	TRBD1	CASSIPGGNSPLHF	TGTGCCAGTAGTATACCAGGGGGTAATTCACCCCTCCACTTT